The entry below describes one T cell receptor beta chain. This clone was seen once. Its target antigen remains unknown. No per-base quality is available; no much larger clone lies one base away. A distance of 13 bases separates the germline ends of V and J, which lose 4 bases and 0 bases respectively. The CDR3 contains 16 residues, cysteine and phenylalanine counted. This entry keeps only the CDR3 DNA: 48 bases, framed from base 1. The germline V gene gives CDR1 as SGHDT and CDR2 as YYEEEE. In total, roughly 670 healthy bone marrow donors made up the cohort. At the time of sampling, all cohort members were nominally healthy, though unrecorded immune exposures were likely present. The donor was CMV seropositive and belonged to the group of over 250 seropositive cohort members. A peripheral blood sample was collected from each donor, and TCR beta sequencing was performed on peripheral blood mononuclear cells. Genomic DNA was extracted from the blood cell samples with the Qiagen DNeasy Blood Extraction Kit.

This sample stems from a study of cytomegalovirus exposure and HLA in healthy donors (dated by TCRdb to the late 2010s). Concerning the study at large: An earlier analysis of roughly 500 of the donors reported 250 to 300 Gb of sequence data and some 100 million unique TCR beta sequences from 150 million to 200 million T cells. Roughly 300 gigabases of sequencing data and around 85 million unique TCR sequences made up an early release that covered some 640 HLA-typed donors. The genetic ancestry cluster associated with self-reported Caucasian donors included approximately 85% of the 300 to 450 genotyped donors. The study aimed to test whether signatures of past pathogen exposure could be identified by cataloging public T cell receptors. The study profiled the T cell repertoires of 500 to 800 subjects by immunosequencing and related them to cytomegalovirus serostatus. A separate validation cohort of roughly 130 different subjects was used in addition to the roughly 670-subject first cohort. High-throughput TCR immunosequencing, statistical association of individual TCRs with disease status, and machine learning were combined to predict cytomegalovirus infection status. To study patterns of TCR occurrence, a later analysis re-analyzed previously published TCR beta repertoires from 700 or so donors and added high-resolution HLA genotyping. Rather than using new phenotypic data, the later analysis identified candidate immune exposures from TCR beta sequences and from how often those sequences occurred across donors. An earlier analysis of approximately 630 of the donors applied high-throughput TCR beta sequencing to assess whether each TCR beta V gene segment acted as functional or pseudogenic. Alongside the repertoire data, information on donor age, sex, ethnicity and CMV serostatus was compiled. In a later genetic analysis, genome-wide SNP genotypes for about three fifths of the roughly 670 donors were used, and that subset was treated as a discovery cohort. Every discovery cohort repertoire had been produced on one sequencing platform. Both class I and class II loci were covered by HLA typing, at four-digit resolution. Typing coverage varied by locus: roughly 629-630 donors for A, B, C, DRB1 and DQB1; more than 500 for DQA1; about 590 for DPA1; approximately 490 for DPB1. Five DR-DQ haplotypes were handled as single units for association and clustering, since linkage in the cohort was strong. On average, over 200,000 unique TCR beta nucleotide sequences were sequenced per donor among a few hundred genotyped donors of the cohort, with about 19% of those sequences being non-productive.

Overall study outcomes, separate from this receptor: In a later analysis, several top co-occurrence clusters were reported to appear linked to parvovirus B19, influenza, CMV and Epstein-Barr virus. The authors suggested that the approach could potentially be extended to other disease states and immunological phenotypes. A cluster of highly shared sequence variants was judged likely to represent a technical artifact of the sequencing pipeline. Because some donors lacked HLA typing at each locus, the association tests relied only on the typed subset. The study gave a list of under 200 TCR beta chains associated with cytomegalovirus. Most TCR sequences were seen in very few donors, while some public TCRs were found in many individuals. Cytomegalovirus status was reported to be diagnosed by the classifier with high specificity and sensitivity in both the original and validation cohorts. In an earlier analysis of fewer than 700 of the donors, most TCR beta V segments appeared in productive rearrangements about 90% or about 30% of the time, broadly matching IMGT annotations. According to a later analysis, TCR association rates differed among HLA loci, with DRB1 alleles showing the most associated TCRs and HLA-C alleles showing the fewest. Three of the identified cytomegalovirus-associated TCR beta chains were confirmed in vitro to be specific for cytomegalovirus antigens. Because the 87-base-pair reads could not distinguish some IMGT-functional V segments, including TRBV6-2 and TRBV6-3, those segments were excluded. Specific HLA alleles were associated with 16,951 TCR beta sequences at a false discovery rate of 0.05 in a later analysis. According to a later analysis, most CMV-associated TCR beta chains appeared to be HLA-restricted, and the HLA associations seemed to be driven largely by CMV exposure. The only immune exposure information available for the cohort was CMV serostatus. The cohort was sequenced for TCR beta chains only, and without alpha or paired-chain data the features that could be detected were limited. Strong co-occurrence of HLA alleles, especially DR and DQ, made assigning TCR associations to individual alleles difficult. Compared with the approximately 670-donor mean, donors in an Asian-associated ancestry cluster had fewer N-insertions in productive TCRs, according to a later genetic analysis. Sequencing depth was assumed to be roughly uniform across donors in the presence/absence analyses, though that assumption may not hold. The earlier analysis of 450 to 700 of the donors excluded over 15 rarely observed V segments, including chromosome 9 orphons, because counts were too low. A later analysis found that HLA-associated TCR beta chains were more clonally expanded and had lower generation probabilities than equally common non-associated chains. An association between a missense DCLRE1C variant and V-gene and J-gene trimming of TCR beta chains was found in a later genetic analysis and replicated in an independent cohort. Linkage disequilibrium might explain the correlated functional status among segregating V segments, but an unknown experimental factor could not be ruled out. A further reported finding was that TCR beta sequences accurately predicted the HLA-A and HLA-B alleles for most subjects in the first cohort.

Library creation used the immunoSEQ multiplex PCR assay. For the multiplex PCR, a mixture combining 60 forward primers for TCR Vbeta segments and 13 reverse primers for TCR Jbeta segments was used. The CDR3 region of rearranged TCR beta genes was amplified from genomic DNA with a multiplex PCR assay. The amplified TCR beta libraries were sequenced on the Illumina HiSeq System as 87-base-pair reads. As for the authors' bioinformatics: A later analysis counted some 80 million unique TCR beta chains across the 600 to 850 repertoires, and some 11 million of these chains were shared by at least two donors. A nearest-neighbor algorithm error-corrected the raw reads and collapsed the reads into unique sequences, merging closely related sequences to remove PCR and sequencing errors. Alignment of CDR3 sequences to IMGT reference sequences was used to assign V, D and J gene segments. For a sequence to be retained, a match of at least six nucleotides was required to both a V gene segment and a J gene segment. A rearrangement was called productive if the CDR3 had no stop codons and remained in frame with V and J, and every other rearrangement was called non-productive. CDR3 was defined according to IMGT convention as the region running from the second conserved V-encoded cysteine to the conserved J-encoded phenylalanine. The earlier analysis of 500 to 750 of the donors excluded any sequence lacking an unambiguous match to a single V gene segment. An earlier analysis of over 450 of the donors classified V segments as functional when productive rearrangements were above 56.7% and as segregating when the standard deviation between donors was above 5%. A statistical classification framework was developed to diagnose cytomegalovirus status using the catalog of TCR beta chain sequences. A later analysis assigned V and J genes by comparing TCR nucleotide sequences with IMGT/GENE-DB human TR gene sequences. Using the TCRdist pipeline, a later analysis assigned CDR3 sequences along with most-parsimonious VDJ recombination scenarios. In a later analysis, each TCR beta chain was defined by its CDR3 amino acid sequence together with its V-gene family, and reads lacking a unique V-gene family were excluded. In a later analysis, around 650 highly shared, low-generation-probability nucleotide sequences were removed to address suspected cross-contamination and a sequencing artifact. A later analysis calculated a clonal expansion index for each public chain from normalized within-repertoire ranks of inferred template counts. A later analysis computed generation probabilities with a VDJ recombination model fitted to out-of-frame rearrangements, and checked the results against IGoR. Hypergeometric tests were used in a later analysis to score TCR-TCR, TCR-HLA and TCR-CMV co-occurrence, with a repertoire-size bias correction applied to the TCR pairs. A later analysis estimated false discovery rates by permuting HLA or CMV assignments 20 times. In a later analysis, co-occurring TCRs were grouped using DBSCAN, and TCRdist sequence similarity was added for clustering within HLA-allele-positive subsets. For co-occurrence clustering, repertoires with fewer than 30,000 or more than 120,000 public chains were excluded, along with five repertoires with anomalous nucleotide sharing. What TCRdb holds here is the immuneACCESS table cut down to in-frame rearrangements. Part of the clones is not present; checked against another copy, under half of the missing clones reflect an unresolved V gene, and the others are unexplained. V, J and clone size are those of that table, while D and trimming were read from the DNA. This sample lists approximately 160,000 clones; about 81% were detected once. Together, the top ten hold just under 3% of the sample.

Recombination joined TRBV5-6 with TRBJ2-2; perhaps TRBD2 is the D gene, with 5 bases matching. Sequences were obtained from PBMCs. The TCR was taken from a woman between 50 and 59 years old in good health and CMV-seropositive. The CDR3 region has the sequence CASSLRGISNTGELFF. The nucleotide sequence is TGTGCCAGCAGCCTCAGAGGGATTTCGAACACCGGGGAGCTGTTTTTT.